Here is one TCR beta chain with its context. Source study methods: Cell counts per sample came from amplifying reference gene primers. TCRdb's table, derived via immunoSEQ multiplex PCR, lists solely in-frame clones and lacks some. The DNA gave D and trimming, while V, J and clone size come from that table. The data contain 150,000 to 200,000 clones, about 85% of them singletons. The sample comes from a study of blood T cell repertoires in COVID-19. In the study overall: Samples came from the United States, Italy and Spain, spanning acute and convalescent COVID-19. From T cells, B-cell-depleted T cells, or PBMCs came the material, which was cDNA or gDNA.

The V and J ends lost 0 bases and 4 bases, in that order; junction bases with no gene match: 3. Germline CDR1 SGHTA, CDR2 FQGNSA. The CDR3 sequence is 15 residues long. The clonotype comes from a man aged 18 to 35 with acute or convalescent COVID-19. This chain joins TRBV7-2 and TRBJ2-1, with TRBD2 identical over 7 bases. The sample comprised peripheral blood. CDR3 in DNA: TGTGCCAGCAGCTTAGCATGGGGGGGGTACAATGAGCAGTTCTTC. Translating it yields CASSLAWGGYNEQFF.